Below are 7 T cell receptor beta chains sequenced from a single sample in a study of a mutant IDH1 vaccine in newly diagnosed glioma. Assay used: immunoSEQ multiplex PCR; TCRdb lists only in-frame clones, some missing. The table records about 38,000 clones, 80% to 95% of them present only once. This sample's time point: baseline, week 1 (first vaccination visit). Treatment indicated: pre-vaccination baseline after standard-of-care therapy. The sample was PBMCs, taken from a glioma patient treated with radiotherapy, temozolomide or both. The receptors derive from a man aged 18 to 35 with glioma.

The chain joins TRBV7-2 to TRBJ2-4, with 12 bases aligning to TRBD2. From germline, CDR1 is SGHTA and CDR2 FQGNSA. The CDR3 has 16 residues. The V segment lost 2 bases and the J segment 9 bases; nucleotides outside the gene matches: 8. The CDR3 DNA reads TGTGCCAGCAGCTTATCTAGCGGGAGGGCCAATGGCATTCAGTACTTC. It translates to CASSLSSGRANGIQYF.

The CDR3 DNA is TGTGCCAGCAGTCATGACTATCTAATGACCGGGGAGCTGTTTTTT. Encoded protein: CASSHDYLMTGELFF. V usage is TRBV6-5 and J usage is TRBJ2-2, with a weak D call TRBD2 (5 bases). The CDR3 covers 15 residues. V dropped 5 bases and J dropped 5 bases, with 15 bases sitting between them. Germline CDR1 and CDR2: MNHEY and SVGAGI.

J is TRBJ1-2 and V is TRBV6-5; TRBD1 might be the D (5 bases). CDR3 length equals 13 residues. Germline CDR1 MNHEY, CDR2 SVGAGI. Trimming removed 2 bases from V and 7 bases from J, with 11 bases in between. DNA for the CDR3: TGTGCCAGCAGTTACGCCCGGGACGGTGGCTACACCTTC. This translates into CASSYARDGGYTF.

The chain has TRBV27 and TRBJ1-2; 7 nucleotides match TRBD1. V was clipped by 6 bases and J by 5 bases; unmatched bases: 12. This CDR3 has 15 amino acids. Germline lookup yields CDR1 MNHEY and CDR2 SMNVEV (reference sequence). The CDR3 coding sequence is TGTGCCAGCAGCCTAAGCTGGGACAGTCCATATGGCTACACCTTC. Residues: CASSLSWDSPYGYTF.

The chain recombines TRBV5-6 with TRBJ1-5, with a weak D call TRBD1 (5 bases). The CDR3 is 16 amino acids. Looked up from germline, CDR1 is SGHDT and CDR2 is YYEEEE. Trimming left V 3 bases short and J 0 bases short, with 13 bases between. CDR3 sequence: CASSSGMRGSNQPQHF. Written as DNA, the CDR3 is TGTGCCAGCAGCTCTGGGATGAGGGGTAGCAATCAGCCCCAGCATTTT. Using reference TRBV5-6 and TRBJ1-5 for the parts outside the CDR3, the full variable domain is DAGVTQSPTHLIKTRGQQVTLRCSPKSGHDTVSWYQQALGQGPQFIFQYYEEEERQRGNFPDRFSGHQFPNYSSELNVNALLLGDSALYLCASSSGMRGSNQPQHFGDGTRLSIL.

This chain uses TRBV19 with TRBJ2-7, with D maybe TRBD2 (6 bases). The V gene lost 5 bases and the J gene lost 6 bases, with 11 bases spanning the gap. Germline V gene lookup returns CDR1 LNHDA and CDR2 SQIVND (reference sequence). This CDR3 spans 12 amino acids. The CDR3 coding sequence is TGTGCCAGTAGTCCTGGGACTTTCGAGCAGTACTTC. It encodes CASSPGTFEQYF. The full variable domain, rest sourced from reference TRBV19 and TRBJ2-7, is DGGITQSPKYLFRKEGQNVTLSCEQNLNHDAMYWYRQDPGQGLRLIYYSQIVNDFQKGDIAEGYSVSREKKESFPLTVTSAQKNPTAFYLCASSPGTFEQYFGPGTRLTVT.

The chain is built from TRBV9 and TRBJ2-2, with TRBD1 matching 8 bases. This CDR3 contains 15 residues. CDR1 is SGDLS, CDR2 YYNGEE, per germline. J was trimmed by 4 bases and V by 7 bases; bases with no gene match: 9. This CDR3 is CASALGQGITGELFF. The CDR3 nucleotides read TGTGCCAGCGCCCTCGGACAGGGTATCACCGGGGAGCTGTTTTTT.